These T cell receptor beta chains were read from a single sample in a study of cytomegalovirus exposure and HLA in healthy donors. Repertoires were generated with immunoSEQ multiplex PCR, while TCRdb's copy carries only in-frame clones and drops some. The sample comprises 90,000 or so clones, around 74% of which are singletons, and around a tenth rests with the top ten. Sequencing was carried out using PBMCs. The receptors were gathered from a man aged 30 to 45 in good health and CMV-seropositive. CDR3s include the opening cysteine and the closing phenylalanine or tryptophan. Fields, in order: J gene, V gene, clone size, D gene, CDR3 DNA, CDR3 protein. The D gene is left open where the match is weak. The size field is filled for only some rows; it gives once, few, many or a size class.

TRBJ2-7,TRBV5-1,.,TRBD2,TGCGCCAGCAGCTTGAGCAGCGGGGGGCAATACGAGCAGTACTTC,CASSLSSGGQYEQYF
TRBJ2-3,TRBV4-1,.,.,TGCGCCAGCAGCCAAGTCCTTCTCACAGATACGCAGTATTTT,CASSQVLLTDTQYF
TRBJ2-2,TRBV5-1,.,TRBD2,TGCGCCAGCAGCTATGGACTAGCGCCTAAAACCGGGGAGCTGTTTTTT,CASSYGLAPKTGELFF
TRBJ2-7,TRBV30,few,TRBD2,TGTGCCTGGAGTGTATCGGGACTACAGTACTTC,CAWSVSGLQYF
TRBJ1-2,TRBV7-6,.,TRBD1,TGTGCCAGCAGCCTTACAGGGGATTGGGGCTATGGCTACACCTTC,CASSLTGDWGYGYTF
TRBJ1-1,TRBV6-1,.,TRBD1,TGTGCCAGCAGTGTAACGACAGGGGGAAACACTGAAGCTTTCTTT,CASSVTTGGNTEAFF
TRBJ2-7,TRBV7-9,.,TRBD2,TGTGCCAGCAGCCCCGGACAGACTAGCGGGGGGTCCTCCTACGAGCAGTACTTC,CASSPGQTSGGSSYEQYF
TRBJ2-2,TRBV7-9,.,TRBD2,TGTGCCAGCAGCTTTCCGGGAGGCGGGGAGCTGTTTTTT,CASSFPGGGELFF
TRBJ2-2,TRBV30,.,TRBD1,TGTGCCTGGCGACCCCGACAGGGGATACACCGGGAGCTGTTTTTT,CAWRPRQGIHRELFF
TRBJ2-7,TRBV27,.,.,TGTGCCAGCGGGAGGGGACAGGAATACGAGCAGTACTTC,CASGRGQEYEQYF
TRBJ2-2,TRBV7-9,.,TRBD1,TGTTCCAGCAGTCGACAGGGTTCCCGGGAGCTGTTTTTT,CSSSRQGSRELFF
TRBJ1-5,TRBV5-8,few,TRBD1,TGTGCCAGCAGCACAGGGGATGGCAATCAGCCCCAGCATTTT,CASSTGDGNQPQHF
TRBJ2-6,TRBV4-1,few,TRBD1,TGCGCCAGCAGCCGGGACAGGGGGACTGGGGCCAACGTCCTGACTTTC,CASSRDRGTGANVLTF
TRBJ2-2,TRBV5-1,few,.,TGCGCCAGCAGCTGGGGACAGAACACCGGGGAGCTGTTTTTT,CASSWGQNTGELFF
TRBJ2-7,TRBV11-2,.,.,TGTGCCAGCAGCTTATTTCAGGGGCTAAGGTACGAGCAGTACTTC,CASSLFQGLRYEQYF
TRBJ2-7,TRBV4-1,.,TRBD1,TGCGCCAGCAGCCAGCAGTTAGGGGACAGTTATAACTACGAGCAGTACTTC,CASSQQLGDSYNYEQYF
TRBJ1-1,TRBV20-1,.,.,TGCAGTGCTAGAGGGCTTGGTGCTTTCTTT,CSARGLGAFF
TRBJ2-3,TRBV7-9,.,TRBD2,TGTGCCAGCACCAGAGCGGGGGGCACAGATACGCGGTATTTT,CASTRAGGTDTRYF
TRBJ1-1,TRBV7-9,.,.,TGTGCCAGCTACGGGGTTAACACTGAAGCTTTCTTT,CASYGVNTEAFF
TRBJ1-5,TRBV4-2,.,.,TGTGCCAGCAGCCAAGATATCTCGGCAGGGCCCCAGCATTTT,CASSQDISAGPQHF
TRBJ1-1,TRBV7-9,.,.,TGTTCCAGCAGCTTTGGTGGGACAGAAGCTTTCTTT,CSSSFGGTEAFF
TRBJ1-6,TRBV5-6,.,.,TGTGCCAGCAGCTTCAGTGGCGGCTCCTATAATTCACCCCTCCACTTT,CASSFSGGSYNSPLHF